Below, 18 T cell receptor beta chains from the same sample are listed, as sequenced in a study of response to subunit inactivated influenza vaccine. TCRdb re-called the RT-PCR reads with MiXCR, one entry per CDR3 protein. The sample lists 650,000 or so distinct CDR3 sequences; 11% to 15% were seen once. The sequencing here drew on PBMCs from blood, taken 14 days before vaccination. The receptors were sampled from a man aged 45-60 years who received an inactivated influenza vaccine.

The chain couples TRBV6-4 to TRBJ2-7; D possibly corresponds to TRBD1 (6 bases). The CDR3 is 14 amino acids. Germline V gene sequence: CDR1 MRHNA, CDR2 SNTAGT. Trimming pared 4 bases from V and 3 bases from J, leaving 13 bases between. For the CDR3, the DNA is TGTGCCAGCAGTGCCCCGCAGGGGCACTACGAGCAGTACTTC. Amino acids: CASSAPQGHYEQYF.

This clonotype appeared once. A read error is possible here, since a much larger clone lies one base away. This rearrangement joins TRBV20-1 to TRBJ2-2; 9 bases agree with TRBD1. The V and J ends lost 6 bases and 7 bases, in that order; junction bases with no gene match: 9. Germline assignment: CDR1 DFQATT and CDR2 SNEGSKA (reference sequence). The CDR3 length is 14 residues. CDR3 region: CSASSQGAGGELFF. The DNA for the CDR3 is TGCAGTGCCAGTTCACAGGGGGCCGGCGGGGAGCTGTTTTTT.

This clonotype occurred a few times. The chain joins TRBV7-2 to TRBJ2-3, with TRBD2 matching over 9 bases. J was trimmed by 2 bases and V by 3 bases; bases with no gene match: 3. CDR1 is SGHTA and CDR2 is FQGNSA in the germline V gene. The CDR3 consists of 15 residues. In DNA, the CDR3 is TGTGCCAGCAGCTTGACTAGCGGACACACAGATACGCAGTATTTT. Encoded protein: CASSLTSGHTDTQYF.

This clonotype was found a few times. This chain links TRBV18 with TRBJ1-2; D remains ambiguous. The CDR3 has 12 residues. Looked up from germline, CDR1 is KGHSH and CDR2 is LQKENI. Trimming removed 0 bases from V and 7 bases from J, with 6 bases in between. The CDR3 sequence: CASSPPKGGYTF. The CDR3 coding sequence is TGTGCCAGCTCACCACCGAAGGGTGGCTACACCTTC.

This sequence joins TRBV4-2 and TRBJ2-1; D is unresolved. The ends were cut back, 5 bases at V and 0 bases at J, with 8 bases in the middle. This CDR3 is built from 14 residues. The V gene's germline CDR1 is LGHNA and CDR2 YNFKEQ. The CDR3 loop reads CASSSYASYNEQFF. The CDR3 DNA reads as TGTGCCAGCAGCTCCTATGCCTCCTACAATGAGCAGTTCTTC.

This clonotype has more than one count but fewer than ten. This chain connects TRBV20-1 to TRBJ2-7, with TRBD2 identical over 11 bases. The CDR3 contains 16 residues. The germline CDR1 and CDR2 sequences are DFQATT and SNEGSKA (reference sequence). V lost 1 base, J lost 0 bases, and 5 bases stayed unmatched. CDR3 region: CSARGPTSGISYEQYF. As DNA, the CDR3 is TGCAGTGCTAGAGGCCCGACTAGCGGGATCTCCTACGAGCAGTACTTC.

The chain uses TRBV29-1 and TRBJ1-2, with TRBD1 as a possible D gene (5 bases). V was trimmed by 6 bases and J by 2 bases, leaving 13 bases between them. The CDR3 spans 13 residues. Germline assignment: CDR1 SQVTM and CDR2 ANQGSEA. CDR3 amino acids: CSVNLGENYGYTF. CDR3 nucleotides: TGCAGCGTCAATTTAGGGGAAAACTATGGCTACACCTTC.

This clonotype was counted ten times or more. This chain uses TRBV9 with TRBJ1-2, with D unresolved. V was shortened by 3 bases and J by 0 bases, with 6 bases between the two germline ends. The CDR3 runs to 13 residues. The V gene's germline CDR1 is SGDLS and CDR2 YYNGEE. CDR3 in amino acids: CASSEGANYGYTF. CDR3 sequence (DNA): TGTGCCAGCAGCGAGGGAGCTAACTATGGCTACACCTTC. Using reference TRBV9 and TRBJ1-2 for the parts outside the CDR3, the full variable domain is DSGVTQTPKHLITATGQRVTLRCSPRSGDLSVYWYQQSLDQGLQFLIQYYNGEERAKGNILERFSAQQFPDLHSELNLSSLELGDSALYFCASSEGANYGYTFGSGTRLTVV.

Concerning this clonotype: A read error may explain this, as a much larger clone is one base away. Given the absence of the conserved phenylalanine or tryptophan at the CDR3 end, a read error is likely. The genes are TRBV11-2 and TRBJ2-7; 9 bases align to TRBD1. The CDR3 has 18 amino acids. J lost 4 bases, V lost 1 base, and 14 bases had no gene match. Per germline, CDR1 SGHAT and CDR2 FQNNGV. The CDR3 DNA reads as TGTGCCAGCAGCTTAGTTGGGACAGGGTCCACTTTTGATTACGAGCAGTACCTC. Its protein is CASSLVGTGSTFDYEQYL.

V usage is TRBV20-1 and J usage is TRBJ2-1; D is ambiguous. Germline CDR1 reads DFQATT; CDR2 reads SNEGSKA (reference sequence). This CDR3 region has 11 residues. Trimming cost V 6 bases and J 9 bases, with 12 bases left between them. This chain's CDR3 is CSARDPFEQFF. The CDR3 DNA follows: TGCAGTGCGCGAGACCCATTTGAGCAGTTCTTC.

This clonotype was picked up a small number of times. CDR3 coding DNA: TGTGCCACCAGCAGAGTCGGGGCCGGAGAGACCCAGTACTTC. Amino acids: CATSRVGAGETQYF. V and J are TRBV15 and TRBJ2-5, with D possibly called TRBD1 or TRBD2 (5 bases each). Per the germline V gene, CDR1 is LNHNV and CDR2 is YYDKDF (reference sequence). V was trimmed by 1 base and J by 4 bases, leaving 10 bases between them. The CDR3 consists of 14 residues.

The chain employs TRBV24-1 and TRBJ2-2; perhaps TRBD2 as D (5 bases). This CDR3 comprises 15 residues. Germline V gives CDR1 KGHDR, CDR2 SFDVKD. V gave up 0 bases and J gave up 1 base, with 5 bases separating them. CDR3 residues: CATSDLGRNTGELFF. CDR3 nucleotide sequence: TGTGCCACCAGTGATTTGGGGAGGAACACCGGGGAGCTGTTTTTT.

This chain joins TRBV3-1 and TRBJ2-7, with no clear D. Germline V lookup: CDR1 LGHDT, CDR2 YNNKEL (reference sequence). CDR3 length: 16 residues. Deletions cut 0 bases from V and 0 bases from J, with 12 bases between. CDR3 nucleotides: TGTGCCAGCAGCCAAGATTTAGGGTGGAGCTCCTACGAGCAGTACTTC. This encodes CASSQDLGWSSYEQYF.

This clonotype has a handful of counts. Here the CDR3 DNA reads TGTGCCAGCAGCCCAGAACAGGGACGGAGCAGCTACACCTTC. Its translation: CASSPEQGRSSYTF. This chain links TRBV3-1 with TRBJ1-2; perhaps TRBD1 as D (6 bases). V was pared by 4 bases and J by 9 bases, with 18 bases between. The V gene's germline CDR1 is LGHDT and CDR2 YNNKEL (reference sequence). This CDR3 has 14 residues.

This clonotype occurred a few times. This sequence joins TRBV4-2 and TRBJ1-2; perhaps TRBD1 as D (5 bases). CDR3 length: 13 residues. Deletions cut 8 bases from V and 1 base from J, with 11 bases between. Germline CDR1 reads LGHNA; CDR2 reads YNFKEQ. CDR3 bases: TGTGCCAGCCATTTGGGGGGTAACTATGGCTACACCTTC. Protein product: CASHLGGNYGYTF.

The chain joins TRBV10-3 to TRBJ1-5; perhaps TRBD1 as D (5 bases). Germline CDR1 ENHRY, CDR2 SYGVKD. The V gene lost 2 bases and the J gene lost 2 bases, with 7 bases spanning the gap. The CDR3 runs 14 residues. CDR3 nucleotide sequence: TGTGCCATCAGTGAGGGGGCCCGCAATCAGCCCCAGCATTTT. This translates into CAISEGARNQPQHF.

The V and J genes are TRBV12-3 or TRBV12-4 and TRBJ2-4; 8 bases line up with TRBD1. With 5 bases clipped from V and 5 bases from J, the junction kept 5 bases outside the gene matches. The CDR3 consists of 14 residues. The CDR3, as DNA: TGTGCCAGCAGTGCCGGACAGGGTGAAAACATTCAGTACTTC. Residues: CASSAGQGENIQYF.

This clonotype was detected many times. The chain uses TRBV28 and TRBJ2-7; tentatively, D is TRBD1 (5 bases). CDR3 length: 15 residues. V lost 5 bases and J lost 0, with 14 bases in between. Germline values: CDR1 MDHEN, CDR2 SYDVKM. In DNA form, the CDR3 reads TGTGCCAGCAGTCCCTGGCAGGGTCTCTCCTACGAGCAGTACTTC. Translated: CASSPWQGLSYEQYF.